These T cell receptor beta chains were read from a single sample in a study of cytotoxic CD8 clonotypes in ibrutinib-treated CLL. Produced via immunoSEQ multiplex PCR; TCRdb's table is partial and in-frame only. The sample contains fewer than 400,000 clones, roughly 67% of which appear only once. The source material was PBMCs, sampled after 36 months of ibrutinib treatment. The receptors were gathered from a human donor with chronic lymphocytic leukemia. The CDR3 runs from the conserved cysteine through the conserved F or W. A D gene is named only where the DNA matches it firmly. The size of a clone is reported for some rows only, either as once, few or many, or as a class for expanded clones.

size	V	D	J	DNA	CDR3
-	TRBV9	-	TRBJ2-3	TGTGCCAGCAGCGTAGGGTTAGATACGCAGTATTTT	CASSVGLDTQYF
-	TRBV9	-	TRBJ2-3	TGTGCCAGCAGCCCCTGGGAGGATACGCAGTATTTT	CASSPWEDTQYF
once	TRBV11-2	-	TRBJ1-2	TGTGCCAGCAGCTTAGAGGCTGGGATTAACTATGGCTACACCTTC	CASSLEAGINYGYTF
-	TRBV7-2	-	TRBJ2-7	TGTGCCAGCAGCTTAGTTTCGGGAGCGAATTACGAGCAGTACTTC	CASSLVSGANYEQYF
-	TRBV2	-	TRBJ1-4	TGTGCCAGCAGTGCCAGACCCAGGGAATTTAATGAAAAACTGTTTTTT	CASSARPREFNEKLFF
-	TRBV19	TRBD2	TRBJ2-5	TGTGCCAGTAGTCCCCGGACTAGCGGGGGGTACCAAGAGACCCAGTACTTC	CASSPRTSGGYQETQYF
-	TRBV7-2	-	TRBJ2-2	TGTGCCAGCAGCTTAGAGGTCCCCGGGGAGCTGTTTTTT	CASSLEVPGELFF
few	TRBV5-4	-	TRBJ1-1	TGTGCCAGCAGCTTGGCCGCGGGGCCTGAAGCTTTCTTT	CASSLAAGPEAFF
-	TRBV29-1	TRBD1	TRBJ2-1	TGCAGCGAGAACCGGGACAGCTCCTACAATGAGCAGTTCTTC	CSENRDSSYNEQFF
-	TRBV29-1	-	TRBJ2-2	TGCAGCGGTGGAGGGACCGGGGAGCTGTTTTTT	CSGGGTGELFF
-	TRBV5-6	-	TRBJ2-7	TGTGCCAGCAGCTTGGCCAGGGGGGGACCCTCCTACGAGCAGTACTTC	CASSLARGGPSYEQYF
-	TRBV15	-	TRBJ2-7	TGTGCCACCAGCAGCCCCGGGAGCCGGCACGAGCAGTACTTC	CATSSPGSRHEQYF
once	TRBV7-9	-	TRBJ1-2	TGTGCCAGCAGCCTGGGGACTAACTATGGCTACACCTTC	CASSLGTNYGYTF
-	TRBV9	-	TRBJ1-2	TGTGCCAGCGGGCCCCCGGGGGGTGACACCTTC	CASGPPGGDTF
-	TRBV19	-	TRBJ1-5	TGTGCCAGTAGGGGTGTAGGGGTTCTACAGCCCCAGCATTTT	CASRGVGVLQPQHF
once	TRBV6-1	TRBD1	TRBJ2-2	TGTGCCAGCGGGACAGGGGCCCACACCGGGGAGCTGTTTTTT	CASGTGAHTGELFF
-	TRBV4-1	-	TRBJ1-5	TGCGCCAGCAGCCAAGATCGGGGGGCAAAGGGAAATCAGCCCCAGCATTTT	CASSQDRGAKGNQPQHF
-	TRBV5-1	TRBD1	TRBJ2-7	TGCGCCAGCAGCCAAGAACGACAGGGAACCTACGAGCAGTACTTC	CASSQERQGTYEQYF
-	TRBV15	-	TRBJ2-2	TGTGCCACCAGCAGATCAGGCCACGTGAACACCGGGGAGCTGTTTTTT	CATSRSGHVNTGELFF
-	TRBV9	TRBD1	TRBJ1-4	TGTGCCAGCAGCGTAGTGGCAGGGGGCAAACTGTTTTTT	CASSVVAGGKLFF
-	TRBV7-9	-	TRBJ2-7	TGTGCCAGCAGCTTAGCTGCCGAGCAGTACTTC	CASSLAAEQYF
few	TRBV2	-	TRBJ1-5	TGTGCCAGCAGTGTATCCCCATGGCAGCCCCAGCATTTT	CASSVSPWQPQHF
-	TRBV9	-	TRBJ2-2	TGTGCCAGCAGCGTAGAGAGCACGGGGACCGGGGAGCTGTTTTTT	CASSVESTGTGELFF
-	TRBV6-1	-	TRBJ1-1	TGTGCCAGCAGTGAGGGCAGGGAGACTGAAGCTTTCTTT	CASSEGRETEAFF
-	TRBV6-6	TRBD1	TRBJ2-2	TGTGCCAGCAGAGTGGGGGCAGGGGGCACCACCGGGGAGCTGTTTTTT	CASRVGAGGTTGELFF
once	TRBV29-1	-	TRBJ2-7	TGCAGCGCCCAGTGGGACGGCTACGAGCAGTACTTC	CSAQWDGYEQYF
-	TRBV5-1	TRBD1	TRBJ2-1	TGCGCCAGCAGAACCGGGACAGGACGACATGAGCAGTTCTTC	CASRTGTGRHEQFF
-	TRBV9	-	TRBJ2-1	TGTGCCAGCAGCGTATCGACTAGCTACAATGAGCAGTTCTTC	CASSVSTSYNEQFF
-	TRBV19	TRBD2	TRBJ2-1	TGTGCCAGTAGCACGGAATTAGGACTAGCGGACAATGAGCAGTTCTTC	CASSTELGLADNEQFF
-	TRBV29-1	TRBD1	TRBJ2-7	TGCAGCGCTAAGGGACAGGGGGTCTACGAGCAGTACTTC	CSAKGQGVYEQYF
many	TRBV15	-	TRBJ2-5	TGTGCCACCAGCAGAGCTGAGACCCAGTACTTC	CATSRAETQYF
-	TRBV6-6	-	TRBJ1-4	TGTGCCAGCAGTGTGTCTAATGAAAAACTGTTTTTT	CASSVSNEKLFF
-	TRBV18	TRBD2	TRBJ2-7	TGTGCCAGTTCCGCAGGACTAGCGTCCTACGAGCAGTACTTC	CASSAGLASYEQYF
-	TRBV27	TRBD1	TRBJ2-3	TGTGCCAGCAGTTTAGGACGGACAGGAGCAGATACGCAGTATTTT	CASSLGRTGADTQYF
-	TRBV7-8	TRBD1	TRBJ1-2	TGTGCCAGCAGCATAACAGGGGACTATGGCTACACCTTC	CASSITGDYGYTF
few	TRBV19	-	TRBJ1-5	TGTGCCAGTAGGGGTCTTACCCTCAGTCAGCCCCAGCATTTT	CASRGLTLSQPQHF
-	TRBV11-2	-	TRBJ2-7	TGTGCCAGCAGCTTCTACTCGATGCGCTACGAGCAGTACTTC	CASSFYSMRYEQYF
-	TRBV5-6	-	TRBJ2-4	TGTGCCAGCAGCTCACCGGGCCACCCACTAGCCAAAAACATTCAGTACTTC	CASSSPGHPLAKNIQYF
-	TRBV4-2	-	TRBJ1-3	TGTGCCAGCAGCCCCCGCGGGAGGGGTGGAAACACCATATATTTT	CASSPRGRGGNTIYF